This T cell receptor (beta chain) was recorded in a study of blood T cell repertoires in COVID-19. The wider study: In each case, the material was cDNA or gDNA derived from T cells, B-cell-depleted T cells, or PBMCs.

Authors' data handling: Nucleated cell number was recorded as an estimate derived from reference gene primer amplification. Sequencing used immunoSEQ multiplex PCR; TCRdb keeps in-frame clones, though not all of them. The DNA was the basis for D and trimming; V, J and clone size are from that table. Of around 130,000 clones listed, around 89% were seen once; the top ten hold roughly 18%. Losses at the gene ends were 5 bases for V and 4 bases for J; bases not matched to a gene: 12. The CDR3 loop spans 16 amino acids. Per the germline V gene, CDR1 is LNHDA and CDR2 is SQIVND (reference sequence). Input material: peripheral blood. The gene calls are TRBV19 and TRBJ2-7; 9 bases are shared with TRBD1. The receptor comes from a man aged 50 to 59 with active or convalescent COVID-19. This CDR3 is CASSSSPGTGTYEQYF. The CDR3 DNA follows: TGTGCCAGTAGTTCCTCACCCGGGACAGGGACATACGAGCAGTACTTC.